This T cell receptor beta chain was obtained from a study of blood T cells in healthy people across ages. In the study overall: The capture of about one barcoded beta molecule per two T cells was achieved by template switching.

A second PCR, run for roughly 7 to 12 cycles, used a sample-barcoded 5' primer plus a J-beta primer mix. Each cDNA molecule, via a template-switch adaptor with 12 random nucleotides, was tagged. Each single sample gave us at least 2.5 million CDR3-containing paired-end reads. TCRdb ran MiXCR on the 5' RACE reads and lists one entry per CDR3 protein. The data contain approximately 2,000,000 distinct CDR3 sequences, about 39% of them seen just once; the ten biggest clones take up 23%. CDR1 and CDR2 from the germline V gene are MNHNS and SASEGT. This CDR3 has 16 residues. A remark on this clonotype: Mismatch with germline at one junction end may stem from a read error.

V and J are TRBV6-1 and TRBJ1-2; 7 positions match TRBD1. Material: blood. The receptor's source is a human donor in good health. This CDR3 is CASRQAPGQILYGHTF. Written as DNA, the CDR3 is TGTGCCAGCAGGCAAGCGCCGGGACAGATTTTATATGGCCACACCTTC.